Listed here are 23 T cell receptor beta chains from one sample, sequenced in a study of identical twins (dated by TCRdb to the mid-2010s). Library method: 5' RACE. TCRdb names Illumina HiSeq 2000 as the instrument used. Using fastp trimming at Q25 and MiXCR clonotype assembly, TCRdb reanalyzed the public sequencing data and kept in-frame beta chains. CDR3 protein sequences are deduplicated, and each keeps its most common genes and DNA. This sample comprises 1.5 million to 2 million distinct CDR3 sequences, roughly a third of them detected only once. The leading ten clones occupy roughly 0.3% of the sample. The sequenced sample was cord blood. The origin of the receptors is a newborn girl in good health.

This clonotype was seen only a few times. This clone may be a read error of a much larger clone one base away. The rearrangement joins TRBV12-3 or TRBV12-4 to TRBJ1-5; TRBD1 aligns across 8 bases. The CDR3 spans 13 residues. V was clipped by 4 bases and J by 6 bases; unmatched bases: 2. CDR3 nucleotides: TGTGCCAGCAGTTACAGGGGGGTTCAGCCCCAGCATTTT. As protein: CASSYRGVQPQHF.

This clonotype showed up just once. The CDR3 protein is CASSATSGIVETQFF. CDR3 DNA: TGTGCCAGCAGTGCGACTAGCGGGATAGTGGAGACCCAGTTCTTC. This chain links TRBV25-1 with TRBJ2-1, with 11 bases aligning to TRBD2. Germline V gene data show CDR1 as MGHDK and CDR2 as SYGVNS. This CDR3 has 15 residues. J gave up 13 bases and V 4 bases, and 12 bases lay outside the gene matches.

This chain joins TRBV4-2 and TRBJ2-3; 10 positions match TRBD2. The CDR3 is 16 amino acids. The V gene's germline CDR1 is LGHNA and CDR2 YNFKEQ. Trimming at V came to 3 bases and at J to 3 bases, leaving 6 bases not matched to a gene. The DNA for the CDR3 is TGTGCCAGCAGCCAGACTAGCGGGCTAACGACAGATACGCAGTATTTT. This gives the protein CASSQTSGLTTDTQYF.

The J gene is TRBJ1-2, the V gene TRBV7-2; D is uncertain. The CDR3 is 18 amino acids. The V end was cut by 2 bases, the J end by 1 base, with 20 bases between. CDR1 is SGHTA and CDR2 is FQGNSA in the germline V gene. Here the CDR3 reads CASSLLGPQLVFNYGYTF. The CDR3 DNA sequence: TGTGCCAGCAGCTTACTCGGGCCGCAGCTAGTCTTTAACTATGGCTACACCTTC.

In its sample, this clonotype was seen many times. Here the CDR3 reads CASSEDWVAKNIQYF. In DNA form, the CDR3 reads TGTGCCAGCAGTGAAGATTGGGTAGCCAAAAACATTCAGTACTTC. The chain joins TRBV2 to TRBJ2-4; D unclear. Looked up from germline, CDR1 is SNHLY and CDR2 is FYNNEI. The CDR3 sequence is 15 residues long. Deletions cut 1 base from V and 0 bases from J, with 7 bases between.

This clonotype occurred a few times. V gene TRBV30 combines with J gene TRBJ1-2, with D possibly TRBD1 on 5 matching bases. Germline V gene lookup returns CDR1 GTSNPN and CDR2 SVGIG (reference sequence). V shed 4 bases and J shed 4 bases, with 13 bases lying between them. This CDR3 region has 13 residues. The CDR3, as DNA: TGTGCCTGGATCACCCGGGGGAGCTATGGCTACACCTTC. As protein: CAWITRGSYGYTF.

V usage is TRBV15 and J usage is TRBJ1-4; D may be TRBD1 (5 bases). Looked up from germline, CDR1 is LNHNV and CDR2 is YYDKDF (reference sequence). There are 15 residues in the CDR3. The ends were cut back, 2 bases at V and 8 bases at J, with 15 bases in the middle. CDR3 amino acids: CATSRTRAGGEKLFF. In DNA, the CDR3 is TGTGCCACCAGCAGAACCAGGGCCGGTGGCGAAAAACTGTTTTTT.

Ten or more counts support this clonotype. The chain combines TRBV2 with TRBJ2-5; D not resolved. Trimming cost V 0 bases and J 0 bases, with 14 bases left between them. Germline V gene lookup returns CDR1 SNHLY and CDR2 FYNNEI. The CDR3 is 17 residues long. CDR3 sequence reads: CASSEAQDPQYQETQYF. The CDR3 DNA is TGTGCCAGCAGTGAAGCCCAGGACCCCCAGTACCAAGAGACCCAGTACTTC.

The chain links TRBV25-1 to TRBJ2-1, with TRBD2 identical over 8 bases. V dropped 0 bases and J dropped 7; count of bases not matched to a gene: 11. This CDR3 spans 17 amino acids. CDR1 and CDR2 from the germline V gene are MGHDK and SYGVNS. CDR3 bases: TGTGCCAGCAGTGAATATACCGGACACTCTAGCGGGAATGAGCAGTTCTTC. Translation gives CASSEYTGHSSGNEQFF.

This clonotype has a handful of counts. The V gene is TRBV12-3 or TRBV12-4, the J gene TRBJ2-2, with a possible D match to TRBD2 (5 bases). V dropped 4 bases and J dropped 0 bases, with 9 bases sitting between them. CDR3 length: 15 amino acids. CDR3 bases: TGTGCCAGCAGTTCTTTCGGGACGAACACCGGGGAGCTGTTTTTT. It is translated as CASSSFGTNTGELFF.

This clonotype showed up many times. V and J are TRBV28 and TRBJ2-1; D gene ambiguous. The CDR3 loop spans 14 amino acids. Germline V lookup: CDR1 MDHEN, CDR2 SYDVKM. V was trimmed by 3 bases and J by 14 bases, leaving 20 bases between them. DNA of the CDR3: TGTGCCAGCAGTTTCCGCGCCGGCCGCCAGCAGAAGTTCTTC. Residues: CASSFRAGRQQKFF.

This chain uses TRBV6-5 with TRBJ1-2; tentatively, D is TRBD1 (6 bases). Germline V gives CDR1 MNHEY, CDR2 SVGAGI. Trimming stripped 4 bases from V and 4 bases from J, with 16 bases between. The CDR3 sequence is 15 residues long. The CDR3 reads CASSSPLQGSYGYTF. The CDR3 DNA reads as TGTGCCAGCAGTTCCCCCCTACAGGGAAGCTATGGCTACACCTTC.

This clonotype was seen a handful of times. The genes are TRBV3-1 and TRBJ2-7; 7 bases agree with TRBD2. Losses at the gene ends were 0 bases for V and 2 bases for J; bases not matched to a gene: 13. The CDR3 is 18 amino acids. Per germline, CDR1 LGHDT and CDR2 YNNKEL (reference sequence). CDR3 nucleotides: TGTGCCAGCAGCCAAGAGGCGGAGGCGGGGGAACTTACCTACGAGCAGTACTTC. It encodes CASSQEAEAGELTYEQYF.

This clonotype was found a few times. V and J are TRBV7-2 and TRBJ2-7; 7 nucleotides match TRBD1. The CDR3 covers 15 residues. V was clipped by 5 bases and J by 4 bases; unmatched bases: 11. Germline CDR1 and CDR2: SGHTA and FQGNSA. For the CDR3, the DNA is TGTGCCAGCAGCCTACAGACAGGGTTAAGGTACGAGCAGTACTTC. It translates to CASSLQTGLRYEQYF.

Only a few counts were recorded for this clonotype. The rearrangement joins TRBV10-3 to TRBJ1-5; 8 positions match TRBD1. This CDR3 is 16 amino acids long. Trimming cost V 2 bases and J 0 bases; bases outside gene matches: 3. Germline assignment: CDR1 ENHRY and CDR2 SYGVKD. CDR3 DNA sequence: TGTGCCATCAGTGAGCTGGGACAGGATAGCAATCAGCCCCAGCATTTT. Translating gives CAISELGQDSNQPQHF.

The rearrangement joins TRBV20-1 to TRBJ1-5, with a weak D call TRBD1 (5 bases). Germline-derived CDR1 and CDR2 are DFQATT and SNEGSKA (reference sequence). Deletions cut 6 bases from V and 5 bases from J, with 35 bases between. This CDR3 contains 20 residues. The CDR3 region is CSAPSVPGRGNEGSYQPQHF. The CDR3 coding sequence is TGCAGTGCCCCTAGTGTACCGGGACGGGGGAATGAGGGATCCTATCAGCCCCAGCATTTT.

This clonotype was detected ten times or more. The rearrangement links TRBV5-6 to TRBJ2-1, with D hard to call. The V and J ends lost 4 bases and 3 bases respectively, with 14 bases between them. Germline CDR1 is SGHDT and CDR2 is YYEEEE. There are 15 residues in the CDR3. CDR3 amino acids: CASSPVTAIYNEQFF. For the CDR3, the DNA is TGTGCCAGCAGCCCGGTTACTGCCATCTACAATGAGCAGTTCTTC.

This clonotype was seen ten or more times. One junction end disagrees with the germline gene, perhaps due to a read error. The chain links TRBV5-1 to TRBJ2-7; TRBD1 matches 8 bases. Looked up from germline, CDR1 is SGHRS and CDR2 is YFSETQ. The CDR3 sequence is 13 residues long. CDR3 protein: CASSWTGTYEQYF. In nucleotides, the CDR3 is TGTGCCAGCAGTTGGACAGGGACCTACGAGCAGTACTTC.

This chain uses TRBV5-1 with TRBJ2-1, with 13 bases identical to TRBD2. Germline loops: CDR1 SGHRS, CDR2 YFSETQ. V dropped 4 bases and J dropped 5; count of bases not matched to a gene: 6. The CDR3 extends over 16 amino acids. In DNA form, the CDR3 reads TGCGCCAGCAGCCCCGGAGGGACTAGCGGGGACAATGAGCAGTTCTTC. Its protein product is CASSPGGTSGDNEQFF.

This clonotype occurred a few times. This rearrangement joins TRBV6-1 to TRBJ1-5, with a weak D call TRBD1 (6 bases). The CDR3 runs to 15 residues. V lost 5 bases and J 3 bases, leaving 14 bases between the germline ends. Germline V gene data show CDR1 as MNHNS and CDR2 as SASEGT. CDR3: CASSSVRGNNQPQHF. CDR3 sequence (DNA): TGTGCCAGCAGTTCTGTCAGGGGCAACAATCAGCCCCAGCATTTT.

This clonotype was picked up one time. The chain is built from TRBV6-1 and TRBJ2-3; perhaps D is TRBD1 or TRBD2 (6 bases each). Per germline, CDR1 MNHNS and CDR2 SASEGT. The CDR3 spans 14 residues. The V end was cut by 8 bases, the J end by 4 bases, with 16 bases between. The CDR3 spells CASDPGGRADTQYF. CDR3 DNA: TGTGCCAGCGACCCTGGGGGGCGAGCAGATACGCAGTATTTT.

The chain combines TRBV10-1 with TRBJ1-1; 10 bases align to TRBD1. The CDR3 covers 18 residues. CDR1 WNHNN and CDR2 SYGVQD come from the germline V gene (reference sequence). V lost 0 bases to trimming and J lost 1 base; unmatched junction nucleotides: 8. CDR3 protein: CASSESYRDRGRNTEAFF. In DNA, the CDR3 is TGCGCCAGCAGTGAGTCCTACCGGGACAGGGGTCGGAACACTGAAGCTTTCTTT.

This clonotype was observed at least ten times. The chain links TRBV29-1 to TRBJ2-7; D is perhaps TRBD1 (6 bases). V gave up 4 bases and J gave up 0 bases, with 13 bases separating them. Germline V lookup: CDR1 SQVTM, CDR2 ANQGSEA. This CDR3 has 14 amino acids. The CDR3 loop reads CSVVDSFSSYEQYF. CDR3 DNA sequence: TGCAGCGTTGTGGACAGTTTTAGCTCCTACGAGCAGTACTTC.